This TCR beta chain was retrieved from a study of blood T cell repertoires in COVID-19. For the study at large: T cells, B-cell-depleted T cells, or PBMCs provided the cDNA or gDNA that served as material.

V shed 7 bases, J shed 1 base, and the junction held 17 bases outside the gene matches. The CDR3 totals 18 residues. In germline, CDR1 is ENHRY, CDR2 SYGVKD. Using immunoSEQ multiplex PCR, the repertoire was profiled, and TCRdb retains in-frame clones only, with some absent. The data hold fewer than 350,000 clones, with 88% observed a single time. The chain combines TRBV10-3 with TRBJ2-3, with TRBD1 matching 7 bases. What was sequenced was peripheral blood. The TCR was taken from a man younger than 30 with active or convalescent COVID-19. CDR3 protein: CAINRNTHRGSGTDTQYF. CDR3 nucleotide sequence: TGTGCCATCAATCGTAACACCCACAGGGGATCGGGCACAGATACGCAGTATTTT.